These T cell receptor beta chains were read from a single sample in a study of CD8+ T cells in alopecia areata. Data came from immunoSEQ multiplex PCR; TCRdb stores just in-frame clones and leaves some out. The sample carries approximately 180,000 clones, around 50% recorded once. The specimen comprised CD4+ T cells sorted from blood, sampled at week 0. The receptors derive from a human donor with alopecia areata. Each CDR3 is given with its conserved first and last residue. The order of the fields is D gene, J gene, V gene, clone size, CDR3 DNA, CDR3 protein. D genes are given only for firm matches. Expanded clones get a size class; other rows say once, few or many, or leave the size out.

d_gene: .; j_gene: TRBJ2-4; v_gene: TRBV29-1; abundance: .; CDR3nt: TGCAGCGCGACAACGGCCAAAAACATTCAGTACTTC; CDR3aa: CSATTAKNIQYF
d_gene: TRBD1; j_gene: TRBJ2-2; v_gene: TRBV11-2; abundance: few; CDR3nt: TGTGCCATAGGGGGCAGGTTGAACACCGGGGAGCTGTTTTTT; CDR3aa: CAIGGRLNTGELFF
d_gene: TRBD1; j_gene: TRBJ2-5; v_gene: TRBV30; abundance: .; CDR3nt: TGTGCCTGGAGTAGGGGACAGGGGTACCAAGAGACCCAGTACTTC; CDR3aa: CAWSRGQGYQETQYF
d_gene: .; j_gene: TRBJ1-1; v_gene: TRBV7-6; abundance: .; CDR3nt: TGTGCCAGCAGCCTACGGAGAGGGAGGGACACTGAAGCTTTCTTT; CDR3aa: CASSLRRGRDTEAFF
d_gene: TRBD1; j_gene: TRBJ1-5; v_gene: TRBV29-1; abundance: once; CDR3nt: TGCAGCGTTGAAGGACAGGGGGCAGTAAATCAGCCCCAGCATTTT; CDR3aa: CSVEGQGAVNQPQHF
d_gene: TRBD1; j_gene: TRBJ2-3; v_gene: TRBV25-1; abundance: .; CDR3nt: TGTGCCAGCAGTGAACAAGGCGGGACCAGGGGGCCAGATACGCAGTATTTT; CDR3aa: CASSEQGGTRGPDTQYF
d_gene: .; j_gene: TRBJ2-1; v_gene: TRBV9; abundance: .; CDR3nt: TGTGCCAGCAGCGTAGGGGGGGCCGACTACAATGAGCAGTTCTTC; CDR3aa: CASSVGGADYNEQFF
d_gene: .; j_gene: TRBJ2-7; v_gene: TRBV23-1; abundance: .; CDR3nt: TGCGCCAGCAGTCAAGAATCTTCCTACGAGCAGTACTTC; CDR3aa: CASSQESSYEQYF
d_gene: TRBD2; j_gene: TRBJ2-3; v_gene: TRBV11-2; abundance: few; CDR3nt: TGTGCCAGCAGCCCCCAAGGACTAGCGGGGGGAAATCCGCAGTATTTT; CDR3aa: CASSPQGLAGGNPQYF
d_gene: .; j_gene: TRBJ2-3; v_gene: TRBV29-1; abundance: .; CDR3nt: TGCAGCGTTGAAGTAGGTGGAGATACGCAGTATTTT; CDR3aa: CSVEVGGDTQYF
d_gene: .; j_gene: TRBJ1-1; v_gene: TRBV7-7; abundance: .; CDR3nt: TGTGCTAGCAGCCTGGACAGCAACACTGAAGCTTTCTTT; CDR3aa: CASSLDSNTEAFF
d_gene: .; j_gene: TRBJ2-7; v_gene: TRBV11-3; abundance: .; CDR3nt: TGTGCCAGCAGCTTAGTAAGATCCAGGAGCTCCTACGAGCAGTACTTC; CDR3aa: CASSLVRSRSSYEQYF
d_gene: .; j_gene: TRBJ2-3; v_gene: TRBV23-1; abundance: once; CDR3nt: TGCGCCAGCCCCCCCTCGGGGTGGTCGAGCACAGATACGCAGTATTTT; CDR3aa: CASPPSGWSSTDTQYF
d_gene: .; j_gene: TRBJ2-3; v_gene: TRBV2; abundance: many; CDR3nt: TGTGCCAGCAGTGAAGCCGGGACGTTGGTTTATACGCAGTATTTT; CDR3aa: CASSEAGTLVYTQYF
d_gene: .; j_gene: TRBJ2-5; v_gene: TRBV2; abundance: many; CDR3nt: TGTGCCAGCAGTGAAGAGATGGCTAGCGTAGAGACCCAGTACTTC; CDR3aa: CASSEEMASVETQYF
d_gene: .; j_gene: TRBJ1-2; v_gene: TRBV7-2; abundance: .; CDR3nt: TGTGCCAGCAGCCCCCCCCCTAGCCCCTGGGGCTACACCTTC; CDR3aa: CASSPPPSPWGYTF
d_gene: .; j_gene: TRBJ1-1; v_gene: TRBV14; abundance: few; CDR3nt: TGTGCCAGCAGCCAAGTGACCGGGGGTACTGAAGCTTTCTTT; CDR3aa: CASSQVTGGTEAFF
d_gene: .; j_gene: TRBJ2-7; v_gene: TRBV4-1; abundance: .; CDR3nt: TGCGCCAGCAGCCAAAGCCCAGGGTGGGCCTACGAGCAGTACTTC; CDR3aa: CASSQSPGWAYEQYF
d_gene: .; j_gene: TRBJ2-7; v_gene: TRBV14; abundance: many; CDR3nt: TGTGCCAGCAGCCAAGGCTACGAGCAGTACTTC; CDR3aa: CASSQGYEQYF
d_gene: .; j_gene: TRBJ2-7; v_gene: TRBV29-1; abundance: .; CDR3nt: TGCAGCGTCCCCGGGCCAGGGTACGAGCAGTACTTC; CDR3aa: CSVPGPGYEQYF
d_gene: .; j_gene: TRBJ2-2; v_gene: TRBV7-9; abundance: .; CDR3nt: TGTGCCAGCAGCCAGGACAGCACCGGTGTGGAGCTGTTTTTT; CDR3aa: CASSQDSTGVELFF
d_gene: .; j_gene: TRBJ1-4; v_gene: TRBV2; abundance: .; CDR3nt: TGTGCCAGCAGGGCGGGGAATGAAAAACTGTTTTTT; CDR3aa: CASRAGNEKLFF
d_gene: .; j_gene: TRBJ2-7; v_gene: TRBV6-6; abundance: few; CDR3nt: TGTGCCAGCAGTTACAGCTCCTACGAGCAGTACTTC; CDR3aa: CASSYSSYEQYF